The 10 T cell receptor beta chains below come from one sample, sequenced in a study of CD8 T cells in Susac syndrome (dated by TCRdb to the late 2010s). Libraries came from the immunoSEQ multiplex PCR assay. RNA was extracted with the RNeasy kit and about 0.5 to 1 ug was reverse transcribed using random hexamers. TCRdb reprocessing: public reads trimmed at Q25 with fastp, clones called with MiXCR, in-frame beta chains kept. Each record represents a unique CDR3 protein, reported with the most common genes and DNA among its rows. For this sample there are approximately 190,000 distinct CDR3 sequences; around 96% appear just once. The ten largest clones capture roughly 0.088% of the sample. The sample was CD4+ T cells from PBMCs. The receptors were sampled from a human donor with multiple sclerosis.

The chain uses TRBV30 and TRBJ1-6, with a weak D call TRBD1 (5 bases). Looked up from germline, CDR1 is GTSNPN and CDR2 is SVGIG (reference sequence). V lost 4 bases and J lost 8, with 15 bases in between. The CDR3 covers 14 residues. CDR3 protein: CAWKFRTWDSPLHF. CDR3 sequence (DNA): TGTGCCTGGAAGTTTCGGACATGGGATTCACCCCTCCACTTT.

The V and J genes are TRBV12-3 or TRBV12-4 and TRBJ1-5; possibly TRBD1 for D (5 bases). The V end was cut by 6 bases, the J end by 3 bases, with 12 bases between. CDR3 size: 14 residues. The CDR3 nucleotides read TGTGCCAGCAGGACCGGGACTCTCAATCAGCCCCAGCATTTT. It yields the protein CASRTGTLNQPQHF.

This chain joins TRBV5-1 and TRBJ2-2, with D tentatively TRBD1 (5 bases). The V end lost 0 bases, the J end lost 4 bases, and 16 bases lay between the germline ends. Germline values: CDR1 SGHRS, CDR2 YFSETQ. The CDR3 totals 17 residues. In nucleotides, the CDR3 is TGCGCCAGCAGCTTGGGTACACCGACAGCCGCCACCGGGGAGCTGTTTTTT. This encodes CASSLGTPTAATGELFF.

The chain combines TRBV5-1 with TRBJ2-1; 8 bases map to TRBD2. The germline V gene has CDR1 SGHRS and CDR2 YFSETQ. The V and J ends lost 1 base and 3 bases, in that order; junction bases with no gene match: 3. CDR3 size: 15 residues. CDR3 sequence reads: CASSLLAGNYNEQFF. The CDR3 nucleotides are TGCGCCAGCAGCTTGTTAGCGGGGAACTACAATGAGCAGTTCTTC.

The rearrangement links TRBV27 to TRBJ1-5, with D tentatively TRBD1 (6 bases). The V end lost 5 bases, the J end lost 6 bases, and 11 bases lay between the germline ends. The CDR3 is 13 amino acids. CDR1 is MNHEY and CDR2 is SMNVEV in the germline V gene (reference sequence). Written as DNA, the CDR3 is TGTGCCAGCAGTGTCAGGGGAGGTCAGCCCCAGCATTTT. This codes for CASSVRGGQPQHF.

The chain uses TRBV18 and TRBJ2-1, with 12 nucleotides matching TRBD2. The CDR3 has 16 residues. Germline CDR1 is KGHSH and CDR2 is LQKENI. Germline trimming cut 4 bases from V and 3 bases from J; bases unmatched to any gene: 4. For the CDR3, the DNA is TGTGCCAGCTCACATATGACTAGCGGGAGCTACAATGAGCAGTTCTTC. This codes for CASSHMTSGSYNEQFF.

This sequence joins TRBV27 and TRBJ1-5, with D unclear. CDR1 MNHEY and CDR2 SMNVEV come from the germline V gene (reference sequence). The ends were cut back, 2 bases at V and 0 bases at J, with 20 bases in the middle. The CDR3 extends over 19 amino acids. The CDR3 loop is CASSLKAGPGWNSNQPQHF. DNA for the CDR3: TGTGCCAGCAGTTTAAAAGCCGGCCCGGGGTGGAATAGCAATCAGCCCCAGCATTTT.

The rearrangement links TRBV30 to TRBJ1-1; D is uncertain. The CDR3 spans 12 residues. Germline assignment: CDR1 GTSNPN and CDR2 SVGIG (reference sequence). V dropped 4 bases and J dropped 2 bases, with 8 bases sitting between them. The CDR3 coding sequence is TGTGCCTGGACAGCGTACAACACTGAAGCTTTCTTT. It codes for CAWTAYNTEAFF.

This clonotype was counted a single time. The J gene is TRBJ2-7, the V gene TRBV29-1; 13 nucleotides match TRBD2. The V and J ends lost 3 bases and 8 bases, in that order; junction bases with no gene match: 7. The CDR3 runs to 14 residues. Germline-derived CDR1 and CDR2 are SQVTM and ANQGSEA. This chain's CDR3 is CSVEEGLAGYKQYF. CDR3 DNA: TGCAGCGTTGAGGAGGGACTAGCGGGGTACAAGCAGTACTTC.

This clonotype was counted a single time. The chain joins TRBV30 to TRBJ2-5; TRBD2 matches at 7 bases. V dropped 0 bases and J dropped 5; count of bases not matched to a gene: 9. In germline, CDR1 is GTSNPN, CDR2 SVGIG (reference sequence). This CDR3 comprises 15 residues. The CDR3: CAWSVGGSRWETQYF. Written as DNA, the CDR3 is TGTGCCTGGAGTGTCGGGGGGAGTAGATGGGAGACCCAGTACTTC.